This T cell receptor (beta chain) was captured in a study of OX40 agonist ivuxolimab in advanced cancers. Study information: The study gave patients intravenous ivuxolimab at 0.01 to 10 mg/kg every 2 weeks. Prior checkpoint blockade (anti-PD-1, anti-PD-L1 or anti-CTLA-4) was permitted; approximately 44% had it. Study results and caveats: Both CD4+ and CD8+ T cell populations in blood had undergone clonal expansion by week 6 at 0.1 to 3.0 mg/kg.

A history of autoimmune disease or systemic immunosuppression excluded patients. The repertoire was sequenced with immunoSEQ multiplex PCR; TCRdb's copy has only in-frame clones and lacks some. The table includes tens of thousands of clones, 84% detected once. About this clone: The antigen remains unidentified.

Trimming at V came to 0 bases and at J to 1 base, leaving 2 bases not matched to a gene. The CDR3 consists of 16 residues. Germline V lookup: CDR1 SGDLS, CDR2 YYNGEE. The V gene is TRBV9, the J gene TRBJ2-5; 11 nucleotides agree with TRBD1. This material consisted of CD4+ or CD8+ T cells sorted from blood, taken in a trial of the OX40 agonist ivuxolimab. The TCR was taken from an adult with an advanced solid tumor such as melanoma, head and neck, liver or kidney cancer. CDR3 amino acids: CASSVGGTGGQETQYF. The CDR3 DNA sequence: TGTGCCAGCAGCGTAGGAGGGACAGGGGGCCAAGAGACCCAGTACTTC. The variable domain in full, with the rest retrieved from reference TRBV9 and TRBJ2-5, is DSGVTQTPKHLITATGQRVTLRCSPRSGDLSVYWYQQSLDQGLQFLIQYYNGEERAKGNILERFSAQQFPDLHSELNLSSLELGDSALYFCASSVGGTGGQETQYFGPGTRLLVL.